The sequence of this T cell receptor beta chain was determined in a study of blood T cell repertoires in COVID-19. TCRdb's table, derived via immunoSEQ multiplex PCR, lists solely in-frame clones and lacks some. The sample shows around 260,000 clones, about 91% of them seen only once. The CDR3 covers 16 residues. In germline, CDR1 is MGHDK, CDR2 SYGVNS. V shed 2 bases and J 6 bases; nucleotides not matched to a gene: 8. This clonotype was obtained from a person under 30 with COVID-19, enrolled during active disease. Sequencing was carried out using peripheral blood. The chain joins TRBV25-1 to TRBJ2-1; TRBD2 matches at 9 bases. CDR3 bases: TGTGCCAGCAGTGAAGGTTGGGCTAGCGGGACCAATGAGCAGTTCTTC. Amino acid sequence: CASSEGWASGTNEQFF.